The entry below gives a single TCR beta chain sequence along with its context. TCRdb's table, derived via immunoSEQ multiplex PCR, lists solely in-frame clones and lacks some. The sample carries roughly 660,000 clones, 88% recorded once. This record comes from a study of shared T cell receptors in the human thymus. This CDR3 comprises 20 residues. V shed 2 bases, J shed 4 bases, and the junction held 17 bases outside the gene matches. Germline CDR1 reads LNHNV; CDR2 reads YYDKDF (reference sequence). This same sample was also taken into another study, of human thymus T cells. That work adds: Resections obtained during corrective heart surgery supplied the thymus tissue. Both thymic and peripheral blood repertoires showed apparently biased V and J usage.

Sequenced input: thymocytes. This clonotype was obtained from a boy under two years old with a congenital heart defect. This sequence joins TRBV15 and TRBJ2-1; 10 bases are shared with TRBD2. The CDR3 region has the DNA TGTGCCACCAGCAGACCGAAGAAAAGGCTAGCGGGAGTTATATACAATGAGCAGTTCTTC. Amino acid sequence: CATSRPKKRLAGVIYNEQFF.